This T cell receptor beta chain comes out of a study of identical twins. With no exceptions, donors were healthy Caucasians. Template switching supplied a universal primer site; unique molecular identifiers were carried on the cDNA. TCRdb reprocessed the 5' RACE reads with MiXCR, giving one entry per CDR3 protein. The table records about 1.7 million distinct CDR3 sequences, about 32% of them present only once. V lost 3 bases, J lost 0 bases, and 2 bases stayed unmatched. CDR3 length: 15 residues. Looked up from germline, CDR1 is SGHKS and CDR2 is YYEKEE (reference sequence). This clonotype was counted a few times. The antigen is unknown. Whole-study findings and limits: Partly confounded zero-insertion analyses could result from invariant MAIT and iNKT cells. Among out-of-frame alpha sequences shared by twins, low generation probability occurred in excess.

Sequencing used cord blood. The receptor's source is a newborn girl in good health. The J gene is TRBJ2-5, the V gene TRBV5-5; 10 bases align to TRBD1. CDR3 residues: CASSSGQGYQETQYF. CDR3 in DNA: TGTGCCAGCAGCTCGGGACAGGGGTACCAAGAGACCCAGTACTTC.